This TCR beta chain was recovered during a study of T-cell reconstitution after alpha-beta-depleted transplantation in children. TCRbeta library construction was performed incorporating unique molecular identifiers. Each CDR3 protein is one row after TCRdb ran MiXCR on the PCR reads. The repertoire includes some 290,000 distinct CDR3 sequences, 23% of them detected once, and 9.5% to 12% sits in the top ten. Germline loops: CDR1 LGHDT, CDR2 YNNKEL (reference sequence). CDR3 length: 16 residues. Losses at the gene ends were 0 bases for V and 0 bases for J; bases not matched to a gene: 4. This clonotype was observed a few times.

The rearrangement links TRBV3-1 to TRBJ1-1; TRBD1 matches at 7 bases. The sample consisted of PBMCs, mostly from graft donor cells, taken 180 days after TCRalphabeta/CD19-depleted stem cell transplant. The clonotype comes from a male patient younger than 18 who had a stem cell transplant for acute lymphoblastic leukemia, so the T cells may come from the graft donor. The CDR3, as DNA: TGTGCCAGCAGCCAAGAGACAGGGATAATGAACACTGAAGCTTTCTTT. It is translated as CASSQETGIMNTEAFF.